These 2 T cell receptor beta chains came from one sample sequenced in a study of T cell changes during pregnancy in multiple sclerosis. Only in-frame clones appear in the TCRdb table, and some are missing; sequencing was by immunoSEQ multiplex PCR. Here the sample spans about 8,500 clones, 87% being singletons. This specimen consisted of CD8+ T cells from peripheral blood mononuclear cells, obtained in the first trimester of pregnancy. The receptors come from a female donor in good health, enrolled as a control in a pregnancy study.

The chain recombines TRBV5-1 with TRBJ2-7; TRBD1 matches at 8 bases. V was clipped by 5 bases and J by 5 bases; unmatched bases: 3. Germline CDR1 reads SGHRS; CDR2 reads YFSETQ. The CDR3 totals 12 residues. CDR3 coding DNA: TGCGCCAGCAGGGGACAGGTCGACGAGCAGTACTTC. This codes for CASRGQVDEQYF. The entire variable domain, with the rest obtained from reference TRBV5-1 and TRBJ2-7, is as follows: KAGVTQTPRYLIKTRGQQVTLSCSPISGHRSVSWYQQTPGQGLQFLFEYFSETQRNKGNFPGRFSGRQFSNSRSEMNVSTLELGDSALYLCASRGQVDEQYFGPGTRLTVT.

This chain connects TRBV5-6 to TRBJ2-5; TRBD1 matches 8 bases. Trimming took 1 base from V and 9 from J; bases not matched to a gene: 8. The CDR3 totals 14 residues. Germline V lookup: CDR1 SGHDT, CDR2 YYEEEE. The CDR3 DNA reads TGTGCCAGCAGCTTGCCGCGGACAGGGTTGGCCCAGTACTTC. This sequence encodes CASSLPRTGLAQYF.